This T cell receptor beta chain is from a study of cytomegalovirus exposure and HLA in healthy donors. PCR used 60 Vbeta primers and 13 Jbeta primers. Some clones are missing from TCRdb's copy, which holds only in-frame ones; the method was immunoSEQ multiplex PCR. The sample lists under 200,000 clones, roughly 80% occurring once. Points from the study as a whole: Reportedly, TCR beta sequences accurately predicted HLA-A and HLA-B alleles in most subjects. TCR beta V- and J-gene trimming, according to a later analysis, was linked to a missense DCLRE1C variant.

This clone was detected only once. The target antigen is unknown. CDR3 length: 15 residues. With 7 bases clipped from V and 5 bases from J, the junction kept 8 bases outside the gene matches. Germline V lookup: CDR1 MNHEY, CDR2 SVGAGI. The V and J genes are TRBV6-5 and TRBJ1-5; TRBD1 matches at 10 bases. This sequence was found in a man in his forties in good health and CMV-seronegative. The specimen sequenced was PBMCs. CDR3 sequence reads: CASKGLGQGDQPQHF. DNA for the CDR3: TGTGCCAGCAAAGGCTTAGGACAGGGGGATCAGCCCCAGCATTTT.